A selection of T cell receptor beta chains follows, all from one sample in a study of blood T cell repertoires in COVID-19. TCRdb's copy holds only in-frame clones and misses some; the assay was immunoSEQ multiplex PCR. This sample has some 120,000 clones, with roughly 90% found just once. The sequencing sample was made of peripheral blood. All receptors derive from a man aged 50 or older with acute or convalescent COVID-19. CDR3s include the opening cysteine and the closing phenylalanine or tryptophan. D genes are given only for firm matches. Size is stated for part of the rows, as once, few or many counts, or as a class when the clone is expanded.

abundance	v_gene	j_gene	d_gene	CDR3aa	CDR3nt
once	TRBV19	TRBJ1-4	NA	CASRSGEKLFF	TGTGCCAGTAGATCGGGTGAAAAACTGTTTTTT
NA	TRBV7-8	TRBJ2-1	NA	CASSSSRSQLNEQFF	TGTGCCAGCAGCTCCTCCCGGAGCCAGTTGAATGAGCAGTTCTTC
NA	TRBV6-5	TRBJ1-1	TRBD1	CASSRDRGEIF	TGTGCCAGCAGTAGGGACAGGGGAGAGATCTTT
NA	TRBV6-6	TRBJ1-2	NA	CASTQASVRRGYTF	TGTGCCAGCACCCAGGCGTCGGTGAGGAGGGGCTACACCTTC
medium-sized	TRBV4-3	TRBJ2-1	TRBD2	CASSQGLANNYNEQFF	TGCGCCAGCAGCCAAGGACTAGCGAATAATTACAATGAGCAGTTCTTC
NA	TRBV2	TRBJ2-7	NA	CASRQIEQYF	TGTGCCAGCAGGCAGATCGAGCAGTACTTC
NA	TRBV7-9	TRBJ2-7	TRBD2	CASSSLLAGGSYEQYF	TGTGCCAGCAGCTCGCTCCTAGCGGGAGGGAGTTACGAGCAGTACTTC
NA	TRBV6-6	TRBJ2-7	TRBD1	CASRSQGGGSGEQYF	TGTGCCAGCAGGTCACAGGGGGGCGGCTCGGGTGAGCAGTACTTC
NA	TRBV2	TRBJ1-5	NA	CASSYSSGQPQHF	TGTGCCAGCAGTTACAGCTCCGGTCAGCCCCAGCATTTT
NA	TRBV7-2	TRBJ1-3	NA	CASSSQTYSGNTIYF	TGTGCCAGCAGCTCCCAGACATACTCTGGAAACACCATATATTTT
NA	TRBV6-5	TRBJ2-7	NA	CASSTSGMGTYEQYF	TGTGCCAGCAGTACTTCAGGGATGGGGACCTACGAGCAGTACTTC
NA	TRBV18	TRBJ2-1	TRBD2	CASSPSLWREGSEQFF	TGTGCCAGCTCACCATCCCTTTGGCGGGAGGGAAGTGAGCAGTTCTTC
NA	TRBV14	TRBJ2-7	NA	CASSLRYEQYF	TGTGCCAGCAGCCTGAGATACGAGCAGTACTTC
NA	TRBV2	TRBJ2-3	TRBD2	CASSELAGGTDTQYF	TGTGCCAGCAGTGAACTAGCGGGAGGCACAGATACGCAGTATTTT
NA	TRBV6-5	TRBJ1-1	TRBD1	CASKRTGGLTEAFF	TGTGCCAGCAAGAGGACAGGGGGCCTCACTGAAGCTTTCTTT
NA	TRBV27	TRBJ1-6	TRBD1	CASTSGQGGSPLHF	TGTGCCAGCACCTCGGGACAGGGTGGTTCACCCCTCCACTTT
NA	TRBV11-3	TRBJ2-3	TRBD2	CASSTSGRGDTQYF	TGTGCCAGCAGCACTAGCGGGCGGGGAGATACGCAGTATTTT
NA	TRBV6-5	TRBJ2-3	NA	CASSYNGAGDTQYF	TGTGCCAGCAGTTACAATGGGGCAGGAGATACGCAGTATTTT
NA	TRBV5-1	TRBJ2-7	NA	CASSLNGRSYEQYF	TGCGCCAGCAGCCTGAATGGCCGCTCCTACGAGCAGTACTTC
NA	TRBV5-4	TRBJ2-1	NA	CASSLGVGEQFF	TGTGCCAGCAGCTTGGGGGTGGGCGAGCAGTTCTTC
NA	TRBV7-9	TRBJ2-5	NA	CASSLGLAKETQYF	TGTGCCAGCAGCTTAGGGCTAGCGAAAGAGACCCAGTACTTC
NA	TRBV7-6	TRBJ2-3	TRBD2	CASSLEAGGPNTQYF	TGTGCCAGCAGCTTAGAAGCGGGAGGGCCGAATACGCAGTATTTT
NA	TRBV19	TRBJ1-2	TRBD1	CASSNTGDTYGYTF	TGTGCCAGTAGTAATACAGGGGATACCTATGGCTACACCTTC
NA	TRBV10-3	TRBJ2-3	NA	CAISEKQYTDTQYF	TGTGCCATCAGTGAGAAGCAATACACAGATACGCAGTATTTT
NA	TRBV7-8	TRBJ1-4	NA	CASSFSGDYNEKLFF	TGTGCCAGCAGCTTCTCAGGGGATTACAACGAAAAACTGTTTTTT
NA	TRBV12-3/TRBV12-4	TRBJ1-2	NA	CASSSGGYGYTF	TGTGCCAGCAGTTCCGGGGGCTATGGCTACACCTTC
NA	TRBV3-1/TRBV3-2	TRBJ2-7	NA	CASSLDRYEQYF	TGTGCCAGCAGTCTCGACAGATACGAGCAGTACTTC
NA	TRBV11-2	TRBJ2-3	NA	CASSLLAQSTDTQYF	TGTGCCAGCAGCCTTCTAGCGCAGAGCACAGATACGCAGTATTTT
NA	TRBV2	TRBJ2-5	TRBD2	CASSERRTISGSRAETQYF	TGTGCCAGCAGTGAAAGACGGACGATTAGCGGGAGTCGCGCGGAGACCCAGTACTTC
NA	TRBV7-9	TRBJ2-3	NA	CASSLNGPADTQYF	TGTGCCAGCAGCTTAAACGGTCCTGCGGATACGCAGTATTTT
NA	TRBV27	TRBJ1-2	TRBD1	CASSLLLGGGYGYTF	TGTGCCAGCAGTTTACTTCTAGGGGGCGGCTATGGCTACACCTTC
NA	TRBV10-2	TRBJ2-1	NA	CASSPTTTSPLYNEQFF	TGCGCCAGCAGTCCGACAACGACTAGTCCCCTCTACAATGAGCAGTTCTTC
NA	TRBV18	TRBJ1-4	NA	CASSPRVDRQSNEKLFF	TGTGCCAGCTCACCACGGGTGGACCGACAGAGTAATGAAAAACTGTTTTTT
NA	TRBV6-5	TRBJ2-7	NA	CASSYVDTHSYEQYF	TGTGCCAGCAGTTACGTGGACACCCACTCCTACGAGCAGTACTTC
NA	TRBV19	TRBJ1-3	TRBD1	CASGDRGRAGNTIYF	TGTGCCAGTGGAGACAGGGGGCGCGCTGGAAACACCATATATTTT
many	TRBV5-1	TRBJ2-1	NA	CASSLEQFSYNEQFF	TGCGCCAGCAGCTTGGAACAGTTCTCCTACAATGAGCAGTTCTTC
NA	TRBV6-5	TRBJ1-2	TRBD1	CASSRTGGLNYGYTF	TGTGCCAGCAGTCGGACAGGGGGACTCAACTATGGCTACACCTTC
NA	TRBV24-1	TRBJ2-1	TRBD2	CATSEAGYEQFF	TGTGCCACCAGTGAAGCGGGATATGAGCAGTTCTTC
NA	TRBV6-2/TRBV6-3	TRBJ1-1	NA	CASSLRLNTEAFF	TGTGCCAGCAGCCTACGACTTAACACTGAAGCTTTCTTT
NA	TRBV20-1	TRBJ2-5	NA	CSALRWETQYF	TGCAGTGCTCTCAGATGGGAGACCCAGTACTTC
NA	TRBV18	TRBJ1-1	NA	CASSPRGVGTEAFF	TGTGCCAGCTCACCACGGGGGGTAGGCACTGAAGCTTTCTTT
NA	TRBV6-4	TRBJ2-1	NA	CASSDSGGYNEQFF	TGTGCCAGCAGTGACTCAGGAGGGTACAATGAGCAGTTCTTC
NA	TRBV19	TRBJ1-5	TRBD1	CASSTPGQGNQPQHF	TGTGCCAGTAGTACCCCGGGACAGGGCAATCAGCCCCAGCATTTT
NA	TRBV5-1	TRBJ1-1	TRBD1	CASSLGDRSTEAFF	TGCGCCAGCAGCTTGGGGGACAGGAGCACTGAAGCTTTCTTT
NA	TRBV24-1	TRBJ2-3	NA	CATSDWEVGTQYF	TGTGCCACCAGTGATTGGGAGGTGGGTACGCAGTATTTT
NA	TRBV7-9	TRBJ1-1	NA	CASSQRQPMLNTEAFF	TGTGCCAGCAGCCAAAGACAACCCATGCTGAACACTGAAGCTTTCTTT
NA	TRBV21-1	TRBJ1-3	NA	CASSKGQGNTIYF	TGTGCCAGCAGCAAGGGACAGGGAAACACCATATATTTT
once	TRBV5-1	TRBJ2-3	NA	CASSLGTTPDTQYF	TGCGCCAGCAGCCTCGGTACTACGCCAGATACGCAGTATTTT
NA	TRBV2	TRBJ1-2	TRBD1	CASSESTGGSGGYTF	TGTGCCAGCAGTGAGTCGACAGGGGGTTCGGGTGGCTACACCTTC
NA	TRBV19	TRBJ2-1	TRBD1	CASTRTGKDEQFF	TGTGCCAGTACCCGGACAGGGAAAGATGAGCAGTTCTTC
few	TRBV6-4	TRBJ2-3	NA	CASSDSSEADTQYF	TGTGCCAGCAGTGACTCTTCCGAGGCAGATACGCAGTATTTT
NA	TRBV19	TRBJ1-5	NA	CASRDKAGQFQPQHF	TGTGCCAGTAGGGACAAGGCAGGACAGTTTCAGCCCCAGCATTTT
NA	TRBV6-2/TRBV6-3	TRBJ2-7	TRBD1	CASSRTGGEQYF	TGTGCCAGCAGCCGGACAGGGGGTGAGCAGTACTTC